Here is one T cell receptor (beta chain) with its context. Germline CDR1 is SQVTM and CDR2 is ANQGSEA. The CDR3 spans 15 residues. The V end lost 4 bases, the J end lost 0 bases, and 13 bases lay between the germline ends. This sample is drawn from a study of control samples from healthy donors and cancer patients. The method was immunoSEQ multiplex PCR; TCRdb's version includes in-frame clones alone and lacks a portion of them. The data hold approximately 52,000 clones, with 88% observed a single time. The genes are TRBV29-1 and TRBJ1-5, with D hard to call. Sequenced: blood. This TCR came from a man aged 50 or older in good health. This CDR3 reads CSVVVVGYSNQPQHF. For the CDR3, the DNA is TGCAGCGTTGTGGTCGTCGGTTATAGCAATCAGCCCCAGCATTTT.